This is a list of T cell receptor beta chains from one sample in a study of regulatory T cells in long-lasting Graves disease. TCRdb analysed the multiplex PCR reads with MiXCR anew, one entry per CDR3 protein. Among around 330,000 distinct CDR3 sequences, 15% to 20% were seen once, and the ten largest hold roughly 40%. The source was peripheral blood mononuclear cells (PBMCs), collected at new diagnosis, from a patient treated with antithyroid drugs. The receptors shown here come from a female donor with Graves disease. Both conserved end residues are trimmed from each CDR3. A D gene is named only where the DNA matches it firmly.

-	TRBV9	TRBJ1-3	ASSVNPFPGNTIY
-	TRBV13	TRBJ2-3	ASSMGAATDTQY
TRBD1	TRBV4-1	TRBJ2-5	ASSQNTDRVSPETQY
TRBD2	TRBV3-1	TRBJ2-3	ASSQDAFSSREETDTQY
-	TRBV5-6	TRBJ2-3	ASSFGREEGVDTQY
-	TRBV6-5	TRBJ2-1	ASSYSNRDEQF
TRBD1	TRBV6-1	TRBJ1-3	ASIVRGTGLQVHSGNTIY
TRBD1	TRBV4-2	TRBJ1-2	ASSKDRGGRGYGYT
-	TRBV11-2	TRBJ2-5	ASSLGSLVIETQY
-	TRBV4-2	TRBJ2-5	ASSQEGAGQETQY
-	TRBV27	TRBJ1-2	ASSLGGGYGYT
TRBD1	TRBV20-1	TRBJ2-7	SANDRVPYEQY
-	TRBV2	TRBJ2-5	ASRNWGQGGSKETQY
-	TRBV6-2/TRBV6-3	TRBJ1-1	ASSLRGYTEAF
TRBD1	TRBV12-3/TRBV12-4	TRBJ1-6	ASSIGTANSPLH
-	TRBV12-3/TRBV12-4	TRBJ2-5	ASSLGLPGRGVETQY
TRBD2	TRBV2	TRBJ2-3	ASRTSGSTDTQY
-	TRBV9	TRBJ1-2	ASSPDSDSLYT
-	TRBV2	TRBJ2-2	ASAFRGAPTIGELF
TRBD2	TRBV20-1	TRBJ2-7	SASISGRTYEQY
TRBD2	TRBV27	TRBJ2-1	ASSQLPGTSGRSRSYNEQF
-	TRBV3-1	TRBJ2-1	ASSQEASEQF
TRBD2	TRBV29-1	TRBJ2-7	SVGGLAGAQGEQY
TRBD1	TRBV6-1	TRBJ2-2	ASSATGSGNTGELF
TRBD2	TRBV19	TRBJ2-7	ASSFSGTRPYEQY